The clone carrying this T cell receptor (beta chain) showed up just once. Its antigen is undetermined. This sample stems from a study of T cell responses to AZD1222 COVID-19 vaccine. Study findings and constraints: Spike-specific TCR repertoires showed rising breadth and depth after two AZD1222 doses. White British donors predominated, females outnumbered males, and clonal diversity was possibly underestimated.

This CDR3 has 16 amino acids. The V segment lost 5 bases and the J segment 7 bases; nucleotides outside the gene matches: 14. Germline loops: CDR1 LGHNA, CDR2 YNFKEQ. The repertoire was sequenced with immunoSEQ multiplex PCR; TCRdb's copy has only in-frame clones and lacks some. Of some 91,000 clones listed, roughly nine tenths were seen once; the top ten hold about 12%. This material consisted of peripheral blood, taken on day 0 of AZD1222 vaccination. The chain joins TRBV4-2 to TRBJ2-1; 7 bases agree with TRBD2. The clonotype originates from an adult in good health. The CDR3, as DNA: TGTGCCAGCAGCGAAGGATTAGGGGAGGGCAGTAATGAGCAGTTCTTC. This sequence encodes CASSEGLGEGSNEQFF.